This entry concerns a single T cell receptor (beta chain). As originally analysed: Estimation of nucleated cell counts relied on the amplification of reference gene primers. The table came from immunoSEQ multiplex PCR; TCRdb's copy has only in-frame clones and leaves some out. V and J calls and clone size are given by that table; D and trimming were obtained from the DNA. The data show 300,000 or so clones, about 87% seen once. The data stem from a study of blood T cell repertoires in COVID-19. The wider study: Collection of acute and convalescent COVID-19 samples took place in the United States, Italy and Spain. The analysed material was cDNA or gDNA that came from T cells, B-cell-depleted T cells, or PBMCs.

The sample comprised peripheral blood. This sequence originates from a woman in her forties or fifties who had recovered from COVID-19.

The CDR3 region has the DNA TGTGCCAGCAGCTTGGGCATAGCGGGAGGGGTTGTACGTGAGCAGTTCTTC. This encodes CASSLGIAGGVVREQFF. V usage is TRBV7-2 and J usage is TRBJ2-1, with 11 bases matching TRBD2. J lost 9 bases, V lost 3 bases, and 13 bases had no gene match. CDR1 and CDR2 (germline): SGHTA, FQGNSA. The CDR3 has 17 amino acids.